Listed below are T cell receptor beta chains from one sample, sequenced in a study of immune evolution from preneoplasia to lung adenocarcinoma. Measured with immunoSEQ multiplex PCR; TCRdb has only the in-frame clones, and not every one. The sample contains about 10,000 clones, 78% of which appear only once. Sequences were obtained from FFPE minimally invasive lung adenocarcinoma tissue. Every receptor here comes from a person in their 70s with lung adenocarcinoma. Each CDR3 is given with its conserved first and last residue. The order of the fields is clone size, D gene, V gene, CDR3 length, J gene, CDR3 protein, CDR3 DNA. D genes are given only for firm matches. The listing skips clone size in some rows; elsewhere it reads once, few, many or a size class.

NA	NA	TRBV7-9	15	TRBJ1-4	CASSLAQGRREKLFF	TGTGCCAGCAGCTTAGCGCAGGGGAGACGGGAAAAACTGTTTTTT
NA	NA	TRBV5-4	13	TRBJ2-1	CASSPGPINEQFF	TGTGCCAGCAGCCCCGGACCCATCAATGAGCAGTTCTTC
NA	NA	TRBV30	14	TRBJ2-2	CAWSVGDYTGELFF	TGTGCCTGGAGTGTAGGGGACTACACCGGGGAGCTGTTTTTT
NA	NA	TRBV6-6	16	TRBJ1-2	CASSYLGGSSNYGYTF	TGTGCCAGCAGTTACCTAGGCGGGTCTTCTAACTATGGCTACACCTTC
NA	NA	TRBV28	15	TRBJ1-2	CASSLPRTALAGYTF	TGTGCCAGCAGTTTACCTCGGACAGCACTCGCTGGCTACACCTTC
NA	TRBD1	TRBV9	15	TRBJ1-6	CASSPTGGSNSPLHF	TGTGCCAGCAGCCCCACAGGGGGCAGTAATTCACCCCTCCACTTT
once	TRBD1	TRBV27	15	TRBJ2-7	CASSLLGQGFYEQYF	TGTGCCAGCAGTCTGCTAGGACAGGGGTTCTACGAGCAGTACTTC
NA	NA	TRBV7-2	13	TRBJ2-7	CAVPRTNSYEQYF	TGTGCCGTCCCCCGGACAAACTCCTACGAGCAGTACTTC
medium-sized	NA	TRBV7-2	14	TRBJ2-7	CASSTPGRREEQYF	TGTGCCAGCAGCACCCCGGGACGGCGTGAGGAGCAGTACTTC
NA	NA	TRBV11-2	13	TRBJ2-5	CASSPHIQETQYF	TGTGCCAGCAGCCCCCATATCCAAGAGACCCAGTACTTC
NA	TRBD1	TRBV10-2	12	TRBJ2-5	CASNRGQETQYF	TGCGCCAGTAACAGGGGCCAAGAGACCCAGTACTTC
few	TRBD2	TRBV5-1	15	TRBJ2-1	CASSLAGTSYDEQFF	TGCGCCAGCAGCTTGGCCGGGACTAGCTACGATGAGCAGTTCTTC
NA	NA	TRBV7-9	14	TRBJ1-2	CASSLAGADYGYTF	TGTGCCAGCAGCTTAGCAGGGGCCGACTATGGCTACACCTTC
NA	NA	TRBV19	13	TRBJ1-5	CASSRGINQPQHF	TGTGCCAGTAGTAGAGGGATAAATCAGCCCCAGCATTTT
NA	NA	TRBV6-5	14	TRBJ2-7	CASYRTPSSYEQYF	TGTGCCAGCTATCGGACCCCTAGCTCCTACGAGCAGTACTTC
NA	NA	TRBV30	15	TRBJ1-4	CAWSVGLGFGEKLFF	TGTGCCTGGAGTGTGGGTTTAGGGTTCGGGGAAAAACTGTTTTTT
NA	NA	TRBV10-3	13	TRBJ1-1	CAISLKMNTEAFF	TGTGCCATCAGTTTGAAAATGAACACTGAAGCTTTCTTT
once	NA	TRBV4-1	16	TRBJ1-2	CASSQVHSGLSRGYTF	TGCGCCAGCAGCCAAGTCCATTCAGGGTTAAGTCGTGGCTACACTTTC
NA	TRBD1	TRBV20-1	11	TRBJ1-1	CRAGTALEAFF	TGCAGGGCGGGGACAGCCCTTGAAGCTTTCTTT
NA	NA	TRBV4-1	16	TRBJ2-3	CASSQEPGSSTDTQYF	TGCGCCAGCAGCCAAGAACCGGGGTCCAGCACAGATACGCAGTATTTT
NA	NA	TRBV6-1	15	TRBJ1-5	CASTRGHFSNQPQHF	TGTGCCAGCACCCGGGGACACTTTAGCAATCAGCCCCAGCATTTT
few	NA	TRBV28	16	TRBJ1-2	CASSPPPQTFNYGYTF	TGTGCCAGCAGCCCCCCGCCCCAAACATTCAACTATGGCTACACCTTC
NA	TRBD2	TRBV12-5	19	TRBJ2-7	CASGLSRGLAGGTHYEQYF	TGTGCTAGTGGTTTGTCACGGGGACTAGCGGGAGGTACCCACTACGAGCAGTACTTC
NA	NA	TRBV6-4	13	TRBJ2-3	CASSEGSTDTQYF	TGTGCCAGCAGTGAAGGAAGCACAGATACGCAGTATTTT
NA	NA	TRBV6-5	15	TRBJ1-6	CASSYIPPSGSPLHF	TGTGCCAGCAGTTATATCCCACCTTCGGGATCACCCCTCCACTTT
few	NA	TRBV15	16	TRBJ1-5	CATRPSPDILNQPQHF	TGTGCCACCAGGCCTTCACCTGACATACTCAATCAGCCCCAGCATTTT
NA	TRBD2	TRBV5-1	17	TRBJ2-3	CASSLQLTSSGMDTQYF	TGCGCCAGCAGCTTACAGTTGACCTCTAGCGGGATGGATACGCAGTATTTT